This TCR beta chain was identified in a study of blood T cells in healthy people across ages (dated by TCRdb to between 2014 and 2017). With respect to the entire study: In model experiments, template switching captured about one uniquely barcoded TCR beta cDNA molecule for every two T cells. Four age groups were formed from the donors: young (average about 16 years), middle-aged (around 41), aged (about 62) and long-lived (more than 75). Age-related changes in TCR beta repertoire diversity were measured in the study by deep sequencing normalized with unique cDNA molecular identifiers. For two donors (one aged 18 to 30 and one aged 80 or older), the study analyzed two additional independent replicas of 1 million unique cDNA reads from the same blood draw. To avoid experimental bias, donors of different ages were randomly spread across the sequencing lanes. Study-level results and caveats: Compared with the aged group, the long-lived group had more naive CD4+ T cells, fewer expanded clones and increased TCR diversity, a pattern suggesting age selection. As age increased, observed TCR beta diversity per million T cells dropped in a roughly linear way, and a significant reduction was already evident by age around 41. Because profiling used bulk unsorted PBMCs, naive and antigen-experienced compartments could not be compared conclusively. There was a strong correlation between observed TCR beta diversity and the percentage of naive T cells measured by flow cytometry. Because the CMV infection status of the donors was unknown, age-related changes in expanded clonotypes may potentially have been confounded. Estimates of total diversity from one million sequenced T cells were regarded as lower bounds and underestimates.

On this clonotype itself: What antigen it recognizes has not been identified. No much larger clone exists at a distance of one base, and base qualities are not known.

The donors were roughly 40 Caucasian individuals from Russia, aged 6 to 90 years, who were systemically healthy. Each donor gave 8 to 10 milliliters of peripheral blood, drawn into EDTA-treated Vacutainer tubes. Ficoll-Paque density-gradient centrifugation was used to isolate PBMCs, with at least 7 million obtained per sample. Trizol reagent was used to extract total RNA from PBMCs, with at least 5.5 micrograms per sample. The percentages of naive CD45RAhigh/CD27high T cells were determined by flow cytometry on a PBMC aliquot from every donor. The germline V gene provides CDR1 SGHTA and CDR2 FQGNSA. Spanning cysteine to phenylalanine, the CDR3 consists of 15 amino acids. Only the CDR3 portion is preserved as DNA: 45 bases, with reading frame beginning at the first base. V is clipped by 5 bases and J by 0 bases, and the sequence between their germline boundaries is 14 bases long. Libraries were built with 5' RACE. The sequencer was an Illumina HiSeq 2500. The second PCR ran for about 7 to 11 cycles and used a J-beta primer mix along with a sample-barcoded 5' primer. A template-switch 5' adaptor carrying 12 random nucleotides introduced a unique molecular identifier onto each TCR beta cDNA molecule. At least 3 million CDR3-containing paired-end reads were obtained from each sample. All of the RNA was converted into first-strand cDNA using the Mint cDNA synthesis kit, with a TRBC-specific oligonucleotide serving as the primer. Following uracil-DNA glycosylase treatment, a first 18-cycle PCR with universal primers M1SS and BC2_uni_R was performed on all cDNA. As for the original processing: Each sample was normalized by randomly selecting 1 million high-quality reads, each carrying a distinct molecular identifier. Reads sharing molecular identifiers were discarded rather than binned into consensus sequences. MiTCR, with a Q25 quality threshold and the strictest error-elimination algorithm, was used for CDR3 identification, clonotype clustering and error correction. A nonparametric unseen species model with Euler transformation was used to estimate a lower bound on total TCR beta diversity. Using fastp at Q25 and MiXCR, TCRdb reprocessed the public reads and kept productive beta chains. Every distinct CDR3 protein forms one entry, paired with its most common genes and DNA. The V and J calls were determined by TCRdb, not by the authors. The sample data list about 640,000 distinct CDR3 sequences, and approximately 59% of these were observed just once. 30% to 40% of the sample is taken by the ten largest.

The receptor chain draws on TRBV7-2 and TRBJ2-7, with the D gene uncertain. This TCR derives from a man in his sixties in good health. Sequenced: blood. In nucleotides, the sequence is TGTGCCAGCAGCGTCGGCTCTCCGAGCTCCTACGAGCAGTACTTC. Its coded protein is CASSVGSPSSYEQYF.